This passage covers 25 T cell receptor beta chains from one sample sequenced in a study of tumor-infiltrating lymphocytes in primary liver carcinoma. Blood RNA came from unsorted whole blood; germline DNA was also extracted. TCR beta cDNA came from approximately 540 ng total RNA, primed with a constant-region primer. Construction of TCR beta libraries relied on three successive nested multiplex PCR rounds employing slightly modified ARM-PCR. In the first two PCR rounds, TRBV1-TRBV30 forward primers were paired with a C-beta reverse primer, and each round lasted about 9 cycles. TCRdb itself ran the multiplex PCR reads through MiXCR, one entry per CDR3 protein. The sample lists fewer than 350,000 distinct CDR3 sequences; 65% were seen once. The specimen sequenced was peripheral blood. The source of these receptors is a middle-aged man with primary liver carcinoma and hepatitis B virus infection.

Regarding this clonotype: A much more abundant neighbour one base away suggests this may be a read error. This sequence joins TRBV11-2 and TRBJ2-3, with 8 bases lining up with TRBD2. Per the germline V gene, CDR1 is SGHAT and CDR2 is FQNNGV. This CDR3 is 15 amino acids long. The CDR3 region has the DNA TGTGCCAGCAGCTTAGCGGGAGGGCCCACAGATACGCAGTGTTTT. This gives the protein CASSLAGGPTDTQCF. The variable domain in full, completed from reference TRBV11-2 and TRBJ2-3, reads EAGVAQSPRYKIIEKRQSVAFWCNPISGHATLYWYQQILGQGPKLLIQFQNNGVVDDSQLPKDRFSAERLKGVDSTLKIQPAKLEDSAVYLCASSLAGGPTDTQCFGPGTRLTVL.

This clonotype was counted only a few times. For the CDR3, the DNA is TGTGCCATCAGACCTCACACCATGATAACTAGCGGGAGTACAGATACGCAGTATTTT. As protein: CAIRPHTMITSGSTDTQYF. The chain carries TRBV10-3 and TRBJ2-3, with TRBD2 matching over 11 bases. Looked up from germline, CDR1 is ENHRY and CDR2 is SYGVKD. CDR3 length equals 19 residues. After removal of 6 bases from V and 3 bases from J, the junction contained 17 bases not matched to a gene.

The J gene is TRBJ2-1, the V gene TRBV5-5, with TRBD2 matching over 10 bases. The CDR3 length is 14 residues. Trimming took 1 base from V and 7 from J; bases not matched to a gene: 2. The germline V gene has CDR1 SGHKS and CDR2 YYEKEE (reference sequence). CDR3 protein: CASSLLTSGNEQFF. CDR3 nucleotides: TGTGCCAGCAGCTTGTTGACTAGCGGGAATGAGCAGTTCTTC.

Points on this clonotype: Since the CDR3 does not end with the conserved phenylalanine or tryptophan, this likely comes from a read error. As DNA, the CDR3 is TGCAGCGTTGTATTTGGACTAGCGGGAGAGGAGCAGTTCCTC. It is translated as CSVVFGLAGEEQFL. The chain couples TRBV29-1 to TRBJ2-1; 13 positions agree with TRBD2. The germline CDR1 and CDR2 sequences are SQVTM and ANQGSEA. Trimming cost V 4 bases and J 10 bases; bases outside gene matches: 7. The CDR3 sequence is 14 residues long.

The chain joins TRBV7-3 to TRBJ2-2, with D hard to call. Between the trimmed V and J ends, which lost 4 bases and 7 bases, there was a span of 10 bases. This CDR3 contains 13 residues. Looked up from germline, CDR1 is SGHTA and CDR2 is FQGTGA. CDR3 protein: CASSSMVNGELFF. The CDR3 coding sequence is TGTGCCAGCAGCTCGATGGTGAACGGGGAGCTGTTTTTT.

To note about this clonotype: A clone one base away is much larger, so this may be a read error. This sequence joins TRBV4-2 and TRBJ2-1; TRBD1 is a possible D gene (5 bases). The CDR3 contains 14 residues. CDR1 LGHNA and CDR2 YNFKEQ come from the germline V gene. The DNA for the CDR3 is TGCGCCAGCAGCCAAGATTTCAGGGCCAATGAGCAGTTCTTC. As protein: CASSQDFRANEQFF.

J is TRBJ2-1 and V is TRBV5-1; a possible D gene is TRBD2 (6 bases). The germline V and J ends were trimmed by 4 bases and 6 bases, with 17 bases remaining between them. The germline CDR1 and CDR2 sequences are SGHRS and YFSETQ. The CDR3 sequence is 15 residues long. CDR3 nucleotides: TGCGCCAGCAGCATGGACGGGGGTGGTGGCAATGAGCAGTTCTTC. This translates into CASSMDGGGGNEQFF.

The CDR3, as DNA: TGTGCCAGCAGCTTGGATTGGGGGTACTACGAGCAGTACTTC. This gives the protein CASSLDWGYYEQYF. The chain links TRBV5-6 to TRBJ2-7; possibly TRBD1 or TRBD2 for D (5 bases each). CDR3 length: 14 amino acids. The germline gives CDR1 SGHDT, CDR2 YYEEEE. Deletions cut 0 bases from V and 3 bases from J, with 10 bases between.

The V call is TRBV5-1, the J call TRBJ2-3, with 13 bases lining up with TRBD2. The V gene's germline CDR1 is SGHRS and CDR2 YFSETQ. Losses at the gene ends were 2 bases for V and 5 bases for J; bases not matched to a gene: 5. The CDR3 spans 16 residues. The CDR3: CASSFGTSGTIDTQYF. CDR3 nucleotide sequence: TGCGCCAGCAGCTTCGGGACTAGCGGGACGATAGATACGCAGTATTTT.

This clonotype was recorded once. A much larger clone lies one base from this, so it may be a read error. The CDR3 does not close with the conserved phenylalanine or tryptophan, likely indicating a read error. V usage is TRBV28 and J usage is TRBJ2-5; unclear D gene. V was cut by 6 bases and J by 7 bases, with 18 bases left in between. Germline V CDR1 and CDR2: MDHEN, SYDVKM. The CDR3 runs 14 residues. CDR3 bases: TGTGCCAGCAGCCTCGGGCAGGAGCTTGTGACCCAGTACTCC. Its protein product is CASSLGQELVTQYS.

V gene TRBV5-1 combines with J gene TRBJ1-2; D is possibly TRBD1 (6 bases). The V and J ends lost 4 bases and 0 bases respectively, with 10 bases between them. The CDR3 totals 14 residues. Per germline, CDR1 SGHRS and CDR2 YFSETQ. The DNA of the CDR3 is TGCGCCAGCAGCCGGACAGTCTCTAACTATGGCTACACCTTC. This codes for CASSRTVSNYGYTF.

Details on this clonotype: One end of the junction varies from germline; a read error may be responsible. This chain connects TRBV28 to TRBJ2-7; D might be TRBD2 (5 bases). The CDR3 consists of 18 residues. Germline assignment: CDR1 MDHEN and CDR2 SYDVKM. The CDR3 sequence is CTSSQRPVLAGRSYEQYF. The CDR3, as DNA: TGTACCAGCAGTCAACGACCCGTGCTAGCAGGAAGGTCCTACGAGCAGTACTTC.

About this clonotype: Because the CDR3 is missing its conserved closing phenylalanine or tryptophan, this is likely a read error. The chain joins TRBV11-1 to TRBJ2-1; a possible D gene is TRBD2 (5 bases). Germline CDR1 reads SGHAT; CDR2 reads FQDESV (reference sequence). The CDR3 is made up of 14 amino acids. CDR3 nucleotides: TGTGTCAGCAGCTTAGTGCGCCCTAGCTATGAGCAGTTCCTC. As protein: CVSSLVRPSYEQFL.

This clonotype appeared a single time. The junction and the germline gene differ at one end; a read error may be behind it. The rearrangement joins TRBV4-1 to TRBJ2-1, with TRBD2 as a possible D gene (6 bases). The CDR3 runs to 15 residues. The V gene's germline CDR1 is MGHRA and CDR2 YSYEKL. The CDR3 sequence is CASSQESGRVREQLF. The CDR3, as DNA: TGCGCCAGCAGCCAAGAATCCGGGAGAGTCCGAGAGCAGCTCTTC.

This clonotype came up a few times. The rearrangement uses TRBV7-9 and TRBJ2-5; D is unclear. Germline CDR1 and CDR2: SEHNR and FQNEAQ (reference sequence). The germline V and J ends were trimmed by 1 base and 3 bases, with 6 bases remaining between them. This CDR3 has 13 amino acids. The CDR3: CASSLDVEETQYF. As DNA, the CDR3 is TGTGCCAGCAGCTTAGATGTGGAAGAGACCCAGTACTTC.

This clonotype was seen a few times. The junction departs from germline at one end; a sequencing error may be responsible. The chain combines TRBV7-7 with TRBJ2-2; 10 bases map to TRBD2. The CDR3 has 16 amino acids. Germline-derived CDR1 and CDR2 are SSHAT and FNYEAQ (reference sequence). CDR3 coding DNA: TGTGCTAGCAGCCTAGGGACTAGCGCCAACACCGGGGAGCTGTTTTTT. Protein product: CASSLGTSANTGELFF.

J is TRBJ2-3 and V is TRBV30; D ambiguous. The germline gives CDR1 GTSNPN, CDR2 SVGIG (reference sequence). This CDR3 is 14 amino acids long. V gave up 0 bases and J gave up 2 bases, with 9 bases separating them. The CDR3 reads CAWSVSRSTDTQYF. DNA of the CDR3: TGTGCCTGGAGTGTAAGTCGGTCCACAGATACGCAGTATTTT.

The count of this clonotype is one. A much bigger clone sits one base away, suggesting this may be a read error. This chain uses TRBV4-1 with TRBJ2-2; D might be TRBD2 (6 bases). The CDR3 runs to 13 residues. The germline V gene has CDR1 MGHRA and CDR2 YSYEKL. The V end was cut by 4 bases, the J end by 5 bases, with 8 bases between. The CDR3 DNA sequence: TGCGCCAGCAGCCGGGCGGGGACCGGGGAGCTGTTTTTT. Amino acid sequence: CASSRAGTGELFF.

This clonotype showed up just a few times. The chain uses TRBV5-5 and TRBJ2-7; D not resolved. Germline V lookup: CDR1 SGHKS, CDR2 YYEKEE (reference sequence). Trimming left V 1 base short and J 0 bases short, with 11 bases between. This CDR3 has 15 amino acids. CDR3 DNA: TGTGCCAGCAGCTTGAGGGCAGGTAGCTCCTACGAGCAGTACTTC. It codes for CASSLRAGSSYEQYF.

Turning to this clonotype: One base away lies a much larger clone, so this may be a sequencing read error. J is TRBJ2-7 and V is TRBV4-2, with D uncertain. This CDR3 has 13 amino acids. Germline V lookup: CDR1 LGHNA, CDR2 YNFKEQ. In DNA form, the CDR3 reads TGTGCCAACAGCCCGGCCCTGGCTCGCGAGCAGTACTTC. This encodes CANSPALAREQYF.

The chain carries TRBV6-2 or TRBV6-3 and TRBJ2-3, with 7 nucleotides matching TRBD2. In germline, CDR1 is MNHEY, CDR2 SVGEGT. The CDR3 is made up of 13 amino acids. Trimming removed 9 bases from V and 7 bases from J; junction bases left unmatched: 10. The CDR3 sequence is CARISALANTQYF. CDR3 DNA: TGTGCCAGGATTTCGGCACTAGCGAATACGCAGTATTTT.

For this clonotype: An end of the junction differs from the germline gene, which may be a read error. V usage is TRBV11-1 and J usage is TRBJ1-1; 7 positions match TRBD1. The germline gives CDR1 SGHAT, CDR2 FQDESV (reference sequence). The CDR3 extends over 15 amino acids. CDR3 region: CASSPTGQQWTEAIF. The CDR3 nucleotides are TGTGCTAGCAGCCCCACGGGACAGCAGTGGACTGAAGCTATCTTT.

The V gene is TRBV5-1, the J gene TRBJ1-6; TRBD1 agrees at 7 bases. V dropped 1 base and J dropped 9; count of bases not matched to a gene: 7. The germline CDR1 and CDR2 sequences are SGHRS and YFSETQ. CDR3 size: 15 residues. CDR3 in amino acids: CASSLSGQTPSPLHF. CDR3 sequence (DNA): TGCGCCAGCAGCTTGTCGGGACAGACTCCTTCACCCCTCCACTTT.

Concerning this clonotype: This CDR3 is missing its conserved last phenylalanine or tryptophan, likely due to a read error. Because the CDR3's place on the DNA is in doubt, the DNA is left out and the CDR3 is given as listed by TCRdb. This sequence joins TRBV10-3 and TRBJ1-2. The CDR3 length equals 15 residues, ends included. CDR1 and CDR2 from the germline V gene are ENHRY and SYGVKD. The CDR3 loop is CAISRNDTVRGGYAL.

This clonotype was picked up a small number of times. The chain couples TRBV5-6 to TRBJ1-5, with D possibly TRBD1 on 5 matching bases. Per the germline V gene, CDR1 is SGHDT and CDR2 is YYEEEE. The CDR3 contains 14 residues. Deletions cut 1 base from V and 5 bases from J, with 10 bases between. CDR3 bases: TGTGCCAGCAGCTTGCCAGGGTTGGATCAGCCCCAGCATTTT. It encodes CASSLPGLDQPQHF.